The 5 T cell receptor beta chains in this list originate from one sample, sequenced in a study of post-analysis software for immune sequencing data. Notes on the study in general: About five TRBV segments were more frequent in patients than controls; TRBV5-6, TRBV5-1 and TRBV20-1 belonged to this group.

No antigen has been assigned to these receptors. cDNA libraries for TCR beta contained unique molecular identifiers. TCRdb reprocessed the PCR reads with MiXCR, giving one entry per CDR3 protein. This table has 650,000 to 850,000 distinct CDR3 sequences, about 45% appearing once. Specimen: blood. The receptors were gathered from a girl under 18 with multiple sclerosis.

The rearrangement links TRBV12-3 or TRBV12-4 to TRBJ2-7; perhaps TRBD2 as D (7 bases). This CDR3 is built from 14 residues. V shed 0 bases and J shed 6 bases, with 12 bases lying between them. CDR3: CASSLAAGAGEQYF. The CDR3 bases are TGTGCCAGCAGTTTAGCGGCGGGGGCTGGCGAGCAGTACTTC.

This clonotype was detected a few times. The chain couples TRBV28 to TRBJ2-2, with 7 bases matching TRBD1. In germline, CDR1 is MDHEN, CDR2 SYDVKM. The V segment lost 6 bases and the J segment 7 bases; nucleotides outside the gene matches: 11. CDR3 length equals 15 residues. CDR3 residues: CASSRSGQVDGELFF. The CDR3 DNA reads as TGTGCCAGCAGCCGATCAGGACAGGTCGACGGGGAGCTGTTTTTT. The whole variable domain, remainder taken from reference TRBV28 and TRBJ2-2, is DVKVTQSSRYLVKRTGEKVFLECVQDMDHENMFWYRQDPGLGLRLIYFSYDVKMKEKGDIPEGYSVSREKKERFSLILESASTNQTSMYLCASSRSGQVDGELFFGEGSRLTVL.

This chain links TRBV20-1 with TRBJ1-3, with a tentative D call TRBD1 (6 bases). The CDR3 extends over 18 amino acids. Germline V gene lookup returns CDR1 DFQATT and CDR2 SNEGSKA (reference sequence). Trimming removed 6 bases at V and 3 bases at J, with 27 bases between. This chain's CDR3 is CSAQDFLTGGVSGNTIYF. The CDR3, as DNA: TGCAGTGCACAGGACTTCCTAACGGGGGGCGTTAGTGGAAACACCATATATTTT.

There are a few counts of this clonotype. The V call is TRBV6-2 or TRBV6-3, the J call TRBJ2-7; 9 bases agree with TRBD1. The CDR3 is made up of 17 amino acids. CDR1 and CDR2 (germline): MNHEY, SVGEGT. J was trimmed by 2 bases and V by 2 bases; bases with no gene match: 10. The CDR3 nucleotides are TGTGCCAGCAGTTACCGGGTTGGGACAGGGCTGACCTACGAGCAGTACTTC. Translation: CASSYRVGTGLTYEQYF.

A few counts support this clonotype. This sequence joins TRBV5-5 and TRBJ2-5; TRBD1 matches at 8 bases. Germline-derived CDR1 and CDR2 are SGHKS and YYEKEE (reference sequence). The CDR3 contains 16 residues. J gave up 4 bases and V 7 bases, and 15 bases lay outside the gene matches. The CDR3 coding sequence is TGTGCCAGCTTCAACTGGACAGGGTCCTATAGAGAGACCCAGTACTTC. This gives the protein CASFNWTGSYRETQYF.